The table lists the clone carrying this T cell receptor (beta chain) with many counts. What it recognizes is unknown. V lost 2 bases and J lost 5, with 15 bases in between. Per germline, CDR1 MDHEN and CDR2 SYDVKM. This CDR3 has 15 residues. Diagnosis rested on symptoms, serum thyroxine and TRAb, thyroid ultrasound, and orbital computed tomography. PBMCs came from 9 to 10 ml fresh peripheral blood. Amplified TCR beta CDR3 regions came from RNA transcripts. HTBI primers were used for first-round RT-PCR of the TCR CDR3. TCRdb recomputed calls from the multiplex PCR reads with MiXCR, one row per CDR3 protein. Here the sample spans about 350,000 distinct CDR3 sequences, roughly 18% being singletons. This record comes from a study of T cells in Graves' hyperthyroidism and ophthalmopathy. Study outcomes and limitations: Clonotypes that were expanded in thyroid above 0.001 mostly appeared in blood too.

The J gene is TRBJ2-5, the V gene TRBV28; possibly TRBD2 for D (6 bases). Sequenced input: blood. The source is a woman aged 40 to 55 with Graves' ophthalmopathy. CDR3 bases: TGTGCCAGCAGTTTAGGGGCGGGAAATTGGGAGACCCAGTACTTC. This sequence encodes CASSLGAGNWETQYF.